Listed below are T cell receptor beta chains from one sample, sequenced in a study of tumor-infiltrating lymphocytes in localized non-small cell lung cancer. Profiling relied on immunoSEQ multiplex PCR, and the TCRdb table lists in-frame clones only, not all of them. The sample lists 14,000 to 15,000 clones; about four fifths were seen once. The specimen sequenced was lung tumor tissue. These receptors were taken from a human donor with non-small cell lung cancer. Each CDR3 is given with its conserved first and last residue. A D gene is named only where the DNA matches it firmly. Expanded clones get a size class; other rows say once, few or many, or leave the size out.

TRBV2	-	TRBJ2-5	15	TRBD1	CASSESGQGVETQYF	TGTGCCAGCAGTGAATCCGGACAGGGGGTAGAGACCCAGTACTTC
TRBV20-1	few	TRBJ1-2	11	-	CSAQTYYGYTF	TGCAGTGCCCAAACCTACTATGGCTACACCTTC
TRBV27	-	TRBJ2-5	15	-	CASSPTDRSPVDQYF	TGTGCCAGCAGTCCTACAGACAGGTCCCCTGTCGACCAGTACTTC
TRBV28	-	TRBJ2-2	19	-	CASSQTGWGSLMNTGELFF	TGTGCCAGCAGTCAAACAGGGTGGGGCTCCCTGATGAACACCGGGGAGCTGTTTTTT
TRBV7-9	-	TRBJ1-2	14	TRBD1	CASSAPQGNYGYTF	TGTGCCAGCAGCGCTCCACAGGGGAACTATGGCTACACCTTC
TRBV6-1	once	TRBJ2-3	16	TRBD2	CASSETSGTGTDTQYF	TGTGCCAGCAGTGAAACTAGCGGGACCGGCACAGATACGCAGTATTTT
TRBV5-4	-	TRBJ1-4	15	-	CASSSLSLEGEKLFF	TGTGCCAGCAGCTCATTATCCCTGGAGGGGGAAAAACTGTTTTTT
TRBV19	-	TRBJ1-5	15	TRBD1	CASSPRNRGDQPQHF	TGTGCCAGTAGTCCCCGGAACAGGGGGGATCAGCCCCAGCATTTT
TRBV25-1	once	TRBJ1-2	12	-	CASSDRGYGYTF	TGTGCCAGCAGTGACAGGGGCTATGGCTACACCTTC
TRBV10-3	-	TRBJ2-1	13	TRBD2	CATASSGYNEQFF	TGTGCCACTGCGTCTAGCGGATACAATGAGCAGTTCTTC
TRBV7-2	-	TRBJ2-2	14	-	CASSLAGRTGELFF	TGTGCCAGCAGCTTAGCGGGTCGGACCGGGGAGCTGTTTTTT
TRBV5-6	once	TRBJ1-5	15	-	CASSLWGLGGQPQHF	TGTGCCAGCAGCTTGTGGGGGCTCGGCGGGCAGCCCCAGCATTTT
TRBV19	-	TRBJ2-7	16	-	CASSMNRGDQPYEQYF	TGTGCCAGTAGTATGAACCGCGGGGACCAGCCCTACGAGCAGTACTTC
TRBV10-1	-	TRBJ2-7	13	-	CASSDGVLLEQYF	TGCGCCAGCAGTGACGGGGTCCTCCTCGAGCAGTACTTC
TRBV5-1	large	TRBJ2-7	12	-	CASSYSSYEQYF	TGCGCCAGCAGCTATAGCTCCTACGAGCAGTACTTC
TRBV19	-	TRBJ1-5	13	-	CASRTERNQPQHF	TGTGCCAGTCGGACAGAAAGGAATCAGCCCCAGCATTTT
TRBV6-5	-	TRBJ1-2	15	TRBD1	CASRLPGQENYGYTF	TGTGCCAGCAGACTCCCGGGACAGGAGAACTATGGCTACACCTTC
TRBV6-1	-	TRBJ2-7	15	TRBD2	CASSESSGRAYEQYF	TGTGCCAGCAGTGAATCGTCAGGGAGGGCCTACGAGCAGTACTTC
TRBV9	-	TRBJ2-1	13	TRBD1	CASSEGQTNEQFF	TGTGCCAGCAGCGAGGGACAGACTAATGAGCAGTTCTTC
TRBV30	-	TRBJ1-2	13	-	CAWSDRANYGYTF	TGTGCCTGGAGTGACAGAGCTAACTATGGCTACACCTTC
TRBV19	-	TRBJ2-3	14	-	CASSIGLGTDTQYF	TGTGCCAGTAGTATCGGGCTAGGCACAGATACGCAGTATTTT
TRBV7-2	-	TRBJ2-3	13	-	CASSLPSTDTQYF	TGTGCCAGCAGCTTACCGAGTACAGATACGCAGTATTTT
TRBV9	-	TRBJ1-1	15	-	CASSGDRGRRTEAFF	TGTGCCAGCAGCGGCGACCGGGGGCGGAGAACTGAAGCTTTCTTT
TRBV18	-	TRBJ2-7	13	TRBD1	CASSPGQSYEQYF	TGTGCCAGCTCACCGGGACAGTCCTACGAGCAGTACTTC
TRBV6-5	-	TRBJ2-6	16	-	CASSYYLGSGANVLTF	TGTGCCAGCAGTTACTACTTAGGCTCTGGGGCCAACGTCCTGACTTTC
TRBV5-4	-	TRBJ2-5	15	TRBD2	CASSYWTSGRETQYF	TGTGCCAGCAGCTACTGGACTAGCGGGAGGGAGACCCAGTACTTC
TRBV13	-	TRBJ1-1	13	-	CASSQEGIAEAFF	TGTGCCAGCAGCCAAGAGGGTATCGCTGAAGCTTTCTTT
TRBV5-1	-	TRBJ1-5	19	TRBD1	CASSPIPQGTGGNNQPQHF	TGCGCCAGCAGCCCCATCCCACAGGGGACAGGGGGGAACAATCAGCCCCAGCATTTT
TRBV5-4	once	TRBJ2-1	16	TRBD2	CASSLLAGDSYNEQFF	TGTGCCAGCAGCTTACTAGCGGGGGACTCCTACAATGAGCAGTTCTTC
TRBV25-1	-	TRBJ1-1	14	-	CASSEYKGNTEAFF	TGTGCCAGCAGTGAATATAAGGGGAACACTGAAGCTTTCTTT
TRBV2	-	TRBJ2-7	14	-	CASSRDNRYYEQYF	TGTGCCAGCAGCCGCGACAATAGATACTACGAGCAGTACTTC